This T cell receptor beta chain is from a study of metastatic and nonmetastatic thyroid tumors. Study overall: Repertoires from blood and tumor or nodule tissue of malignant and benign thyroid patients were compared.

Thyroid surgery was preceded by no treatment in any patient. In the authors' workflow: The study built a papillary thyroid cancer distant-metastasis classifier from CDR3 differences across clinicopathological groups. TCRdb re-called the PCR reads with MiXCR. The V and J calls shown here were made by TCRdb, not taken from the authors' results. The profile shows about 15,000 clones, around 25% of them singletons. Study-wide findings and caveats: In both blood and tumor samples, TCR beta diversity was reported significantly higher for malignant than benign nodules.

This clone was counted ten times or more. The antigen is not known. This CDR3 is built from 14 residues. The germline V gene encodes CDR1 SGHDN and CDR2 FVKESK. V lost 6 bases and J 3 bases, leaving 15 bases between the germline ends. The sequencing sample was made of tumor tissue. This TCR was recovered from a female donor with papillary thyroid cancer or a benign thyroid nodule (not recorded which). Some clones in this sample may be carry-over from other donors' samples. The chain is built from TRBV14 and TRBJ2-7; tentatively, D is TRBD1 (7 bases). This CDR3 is CASSRDSGGYEQYF. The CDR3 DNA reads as TGTGCCAGCAGTAGGGACTCAGGGGGCTACGAGCAGTACTTC.